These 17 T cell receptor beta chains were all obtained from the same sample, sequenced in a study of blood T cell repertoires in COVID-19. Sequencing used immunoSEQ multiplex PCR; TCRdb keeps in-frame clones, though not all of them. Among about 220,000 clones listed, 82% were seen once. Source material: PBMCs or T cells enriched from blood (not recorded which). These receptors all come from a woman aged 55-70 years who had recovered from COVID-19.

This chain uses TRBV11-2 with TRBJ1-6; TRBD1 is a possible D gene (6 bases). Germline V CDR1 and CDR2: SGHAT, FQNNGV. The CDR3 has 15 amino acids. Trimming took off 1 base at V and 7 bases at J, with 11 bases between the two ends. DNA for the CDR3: TGTGCCAGCAGCTTAGCGGCGGGGGGCAATTCACCCCTCCACTTT. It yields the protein CASSLAAGGNSPLHF.

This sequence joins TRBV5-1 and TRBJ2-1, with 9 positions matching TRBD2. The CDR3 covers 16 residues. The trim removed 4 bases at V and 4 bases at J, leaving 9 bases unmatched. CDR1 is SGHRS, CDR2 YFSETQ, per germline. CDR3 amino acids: CASSPGASGAYNEQFF. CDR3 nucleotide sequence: TGCGCCAGCAGCCCTGGGGCTAGCGGGGCTTACAATGAGCAGTTCTTC.

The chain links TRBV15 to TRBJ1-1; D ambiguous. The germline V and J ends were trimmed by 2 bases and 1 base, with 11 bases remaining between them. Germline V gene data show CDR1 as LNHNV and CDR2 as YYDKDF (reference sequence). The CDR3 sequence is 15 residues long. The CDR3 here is CATSRTSSGNTEAFF. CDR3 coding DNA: TGTGCCACCAGCAGAACAAGTAGCGGGAACACTGAAGCTTTCTTT.

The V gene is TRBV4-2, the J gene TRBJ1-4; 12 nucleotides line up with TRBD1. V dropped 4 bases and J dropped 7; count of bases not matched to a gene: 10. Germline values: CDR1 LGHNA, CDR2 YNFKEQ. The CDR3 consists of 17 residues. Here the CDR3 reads CASSRAGTGGFGEKLFF. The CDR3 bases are TGTGCCAGCAGCCGAGCCGGGACAGGGGGCTTCGGTGAAAAACTGTTTTTT.

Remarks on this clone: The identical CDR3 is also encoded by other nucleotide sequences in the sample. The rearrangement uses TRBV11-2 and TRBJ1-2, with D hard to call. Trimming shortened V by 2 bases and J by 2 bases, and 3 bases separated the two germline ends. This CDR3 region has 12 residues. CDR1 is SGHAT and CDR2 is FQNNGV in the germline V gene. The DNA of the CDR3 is TGTGCCAGCAGCTTACTAAACTATGGCTACACCTTC. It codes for CASSLLNYGYTF.

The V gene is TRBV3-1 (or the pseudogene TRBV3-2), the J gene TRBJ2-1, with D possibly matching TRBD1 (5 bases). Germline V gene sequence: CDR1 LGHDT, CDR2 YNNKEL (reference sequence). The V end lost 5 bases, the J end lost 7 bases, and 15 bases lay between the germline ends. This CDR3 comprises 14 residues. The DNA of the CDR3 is TGTGCCAGCAGCGGGGCGACAATTCCTAATGAGCAGTTCTTC. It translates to CASSGATIPNEQFF.

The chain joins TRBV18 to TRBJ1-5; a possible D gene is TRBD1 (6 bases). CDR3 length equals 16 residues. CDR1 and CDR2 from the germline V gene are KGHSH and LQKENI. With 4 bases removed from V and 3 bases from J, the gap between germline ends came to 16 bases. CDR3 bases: TGTGCCAGCTCACGGAAGCGGACAGAGGACAATCAGCCCCAGCATTTT. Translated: CASSRKRTEDNQPQHF. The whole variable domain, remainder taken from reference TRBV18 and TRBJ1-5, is NAGVMQNPRHLVRRRGQEARLRCSPMKGHSHVYWYRQLPEEGLKFMVYLQKENIIDESGMPKERFSAEFPKEGPSILRIQQVVRGDSAAYFCASSRKRTEDNQPQHFGDGTRLSIL.

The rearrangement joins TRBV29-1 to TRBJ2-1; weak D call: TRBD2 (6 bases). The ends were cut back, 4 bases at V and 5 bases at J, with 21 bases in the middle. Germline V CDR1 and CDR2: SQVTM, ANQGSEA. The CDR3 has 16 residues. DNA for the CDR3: TGCAGCGTTGCCGCTCACGGGGCTAGCGCTAACAATGAGCAGTTCTTC. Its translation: CSVAAHGASANNEQFF.

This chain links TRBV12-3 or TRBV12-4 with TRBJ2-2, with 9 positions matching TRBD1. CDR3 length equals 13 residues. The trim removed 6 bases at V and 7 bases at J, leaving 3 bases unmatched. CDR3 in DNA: TGTGCCAGCAGGGGACAGGGAATCGGGGAGCTGTTTTTT. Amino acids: CASRGQGIGELFF.

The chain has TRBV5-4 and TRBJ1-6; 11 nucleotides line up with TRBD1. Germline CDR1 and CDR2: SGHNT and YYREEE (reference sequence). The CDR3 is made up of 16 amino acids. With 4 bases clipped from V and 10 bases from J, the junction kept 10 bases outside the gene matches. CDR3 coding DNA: TGTGCCAGCAGCCTAAATTGGGACAGGGGGGGATCACCCCTCCACTTT. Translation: CASSLNWDRGGSPLHF. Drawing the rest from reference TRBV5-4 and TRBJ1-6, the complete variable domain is ETGVTQSPTHLIKTRGQQVTLRCSSQSGHNTVSWYQQALGQGPQFIFQYYREEENGRGNFPPRFSGLQFPNYSSELNVNALELDDSALYLCASSLNWDRGGSPLHFGNGTRLTVT.

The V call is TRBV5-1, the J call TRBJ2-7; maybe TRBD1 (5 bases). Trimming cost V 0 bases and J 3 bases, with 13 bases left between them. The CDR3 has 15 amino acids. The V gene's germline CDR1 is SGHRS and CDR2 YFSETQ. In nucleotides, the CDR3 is TGCGCCAGCAGCTTGGCGATCGGACACGGCTACGAGCAGTACTTC. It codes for CASSLAIGHGYEQYF.

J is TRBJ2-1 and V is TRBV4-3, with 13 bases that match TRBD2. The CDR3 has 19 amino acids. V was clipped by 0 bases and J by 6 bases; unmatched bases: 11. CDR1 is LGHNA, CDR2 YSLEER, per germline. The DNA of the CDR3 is TGCGCCAGCAGCCAAGACCAGACTAGCGGGGGGTATTATCCCAATGAGCAGTTCTTC. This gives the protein CASSQDQTSGGYYPNEQFF.

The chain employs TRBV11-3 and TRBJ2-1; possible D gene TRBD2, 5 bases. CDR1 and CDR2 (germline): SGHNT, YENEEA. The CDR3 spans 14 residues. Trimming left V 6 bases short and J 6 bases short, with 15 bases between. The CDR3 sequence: CASSDPPSLNEQFF. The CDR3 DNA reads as TGTGCCAGCAGTGACCCCCCTAGCCTCAATGAGCAGTTCTTC. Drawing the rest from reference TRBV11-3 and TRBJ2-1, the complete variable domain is EAGVVQSPRYKIIEKKQPVAFWCNPISGHNTLYWYLQNLGQGPELLIRYENEEAVDDSQLPKDRFSAERLKGVDSTLKIQPAELGDSAVYLCASSDPPSLNEQFFGPGTRLTVL.

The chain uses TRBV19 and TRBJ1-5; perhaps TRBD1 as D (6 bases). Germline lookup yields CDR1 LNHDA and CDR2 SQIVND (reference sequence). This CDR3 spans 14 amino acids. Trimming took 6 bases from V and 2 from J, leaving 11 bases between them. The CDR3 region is CASRNPGGNQPQHF. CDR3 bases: TGTGCCAGTAGGAACCCAGGGGGCAATCAGCCCCAGCATTTT.

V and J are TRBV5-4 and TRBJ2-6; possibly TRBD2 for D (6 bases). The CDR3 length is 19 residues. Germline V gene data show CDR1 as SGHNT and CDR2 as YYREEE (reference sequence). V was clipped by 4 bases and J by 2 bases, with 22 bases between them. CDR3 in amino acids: CASSQYRDWAGAGANVLTF. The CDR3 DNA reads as TGTGCCAGCAGCCAATACCGGGACTGGGCAGGTGCTGGGGCCAACGTCCTGACTTTC.

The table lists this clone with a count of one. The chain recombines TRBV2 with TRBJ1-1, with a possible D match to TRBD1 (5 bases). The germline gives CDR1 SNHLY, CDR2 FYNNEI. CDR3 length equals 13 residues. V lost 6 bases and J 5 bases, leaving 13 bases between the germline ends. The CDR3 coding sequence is TGTGCCAGCAGCGACAGCTACCTGACTGAAGCTTTCTTT. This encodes CASSDSYLTEAFF.

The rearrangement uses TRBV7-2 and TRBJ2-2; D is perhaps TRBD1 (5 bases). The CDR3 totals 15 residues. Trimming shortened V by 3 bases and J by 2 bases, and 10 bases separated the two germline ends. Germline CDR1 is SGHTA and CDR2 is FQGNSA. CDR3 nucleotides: TGTGCCAGCAGCTTCGCGACAGCCAACACCGGGGAGCTGTTTTTT. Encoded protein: CASSFATANTGELFF.